This TCR beta chain was identified in a study of T cell responses to AZD1222 COVID-19 vaccine. General study results and limits: After two AZD1222 doses, spike-specific TCR breadth and depth rose versus day 0. The donor cohort was predominantly white British with a female majority, and clonal diversity may have been underestimated. Dominant CD4 TCR responses targeted spike regions 160-218 and 743-854. Without day 14 samples, only post-peak T cell repertoires were studied.

Repertoires were generated with immunoSEQ multiplex PCR, while TCRdb's copy carries only in-frame clones and drops some. The sample includes 85,000 to 130,000 clones, under 90% of them seen just once. This clone showed up just a few times. Its target is unknown. Germline CDR1 is ENHRY and CDR2 is SYGVKD. The CDR3 contains 13 residues. V dropped 10 bases and J dropped 6; count of bases not matched to a gene: 9. The rearrangement joins TRBV10-3 to TRBJ2-1, with TRBD2 identical over 7 bases. The sequencing used peripheral blood, collected on day 0 of AZD1222 vaccination. The origin of this receptor is an adult in good health. This chain's CDR3 is CATTAGVANEQFF. DNA of the CDR3: TGTGCCACGACGGCGGGAGTGGCCAATGAGCAGTTCTTC.